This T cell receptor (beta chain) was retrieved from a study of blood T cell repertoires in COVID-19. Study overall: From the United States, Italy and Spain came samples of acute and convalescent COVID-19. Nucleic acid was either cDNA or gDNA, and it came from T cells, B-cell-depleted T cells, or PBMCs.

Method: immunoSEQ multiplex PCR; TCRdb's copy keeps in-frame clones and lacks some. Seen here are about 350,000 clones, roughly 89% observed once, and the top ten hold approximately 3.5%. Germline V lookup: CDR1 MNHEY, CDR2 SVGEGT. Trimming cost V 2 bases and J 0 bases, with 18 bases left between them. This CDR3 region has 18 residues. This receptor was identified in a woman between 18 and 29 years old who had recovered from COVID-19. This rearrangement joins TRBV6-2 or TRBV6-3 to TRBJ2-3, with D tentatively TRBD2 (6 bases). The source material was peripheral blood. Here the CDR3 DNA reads TGTGCCAGCAGTTACCCTGATGGTAGCGGAACTAGCACAGATACGCAGTATTTT. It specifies CASSYPDGSGTSTDTQYF.